The next 19 T cell receptor beta chains were all read from a single sample in a study of blood T cell repertoires in COVID-19. Produced via immunoSEQ multiplex PCR; TCRdb's table is partial and in-frame only. The sample lists some 380,000 clones, roughly 80% occurring once. The sequenced material came from peripheral blood. The receptors originated from a human donor with acute or convalescent COVID-19. The donor label of this sample is uncertain.

The chain links TRBV6-5 to TRBJ1-1; the D is unclear. Deletions cut 0 bases from V and 5 bases from J, with 16 bases between. The CDR3 runs 16 residues. Germline CDR1 is MNHEY and CDR2 is SVGAGI. CDR3 DNA sequence: TGTGCCAGCAGTTACTCGTCTTCGGGGAGGGTAACTGAAGCTTTCTTT. Protein product: CASSYSSSGRVTEAFF.

CDR3 bases: TGCAGCGTTGAAATTCCGCCCGGCTATGGCTACACCTTC. It yields the protein CSVEIPPGYGYTF. V usage is TRBV29-1 and J usage is TRBJ1-2; D remains ambiguous. Per the germline V gene, CDR1 is SQVTM and CDR2 is ANQGSEA. The V end lost 2 bases, the J end lost 4 bases, and 11 bases lay between the germline ends. CDR3 length: 13 amino acids.

J is TRBJ1-2 and V is TRBV30, with 9 nucleotides matching TRBD1. With V trimmed by 5 bases and J by 7 bases, 11 bases remained unmatched. Germline V CDR1 and CDR2: GTSNPN, SVGIG (reference sequence). This CDR3 spans 14 amino acids. The CDR3 sequence: CAWGTLDRGRGYTF. The CDR3 bases are TGTGCCTGGGGAACTCTGGACAGGGGACGTGGCTACACCTTC.

The chain has TRBV19 and TRBJ2-1; D gene unclear. Trimming left V 2 bases short and J 9 bases short, with 17 bases between. Looked up from germline, CDR1 is LNHDA and CDR2 is SQIVND (reference sequence). The CDR3 has 15 residues. The CDR3 DNA reads as TGTGCCAGTAGTATACTACCTCAATATCCCGTTGAGCAGTTCTTC. This translates into CASSILPQYPVEQFF.

In its sample, this clone was seen a few times. The chain has TRBV7-9 and TRBJ2-1, with TRBD2 matching 8 bases. The CDR3 covers 17 residues. V shed 3 bases and J 2 bases; nucleotides not matched to a gene: 9. Germline V gene sequence: CDR1 SEHNR, CDR2 FQNEAQ (reference sequence). In nucleotides, the CDR3 is TGTGCCAGCAGCTTGGGGGCTAGCGGGCCCGCCTACAATGAGCAGTTCTTC. The encoded protein is CASSLGASGPAYNEQFF.

The rearrangement links TRBV30 to TRBJ2-7; TRBD1 is a possible D gene (6 bases). Trimming left V 3 bases short and J 3 bases short, with 21 bases between. The length of the CDR3 is 16 residues. Per germline, CDR1 GTSNPN and CDR2 SVGIG (reference sequence). CDR3 bases: TGTGCCTGGAGCTCTTTCCTCGGACAGAACGGCTACGAGCAGTACTTC. This translates into CAWSSFLGQNGYEQYF.

V and J are TRBV12-5 and TRBJ2-7; D may be TRBD1 (6 bases). The ends were cut back, 5 bases at V and 2 bases at J, with 19 bases in the middle. Germline V lookup: CDR1 LGHNT, CDR2 FRNRAP. CDR3 length: 16 amino acids. CDR3 sequence reads: CASGRTGPGEPYEQYF. DNA for the CDR3: TGTGCTAGTGGTCGAACGGGTCCAGGGGAACCCTACGAGCAGTACTTC.

The chain has TRBV6-1 and TRBJ1-1, with D uncertain. CDR3 length equals 15 residues. Trimming left V 2 bases short and J 0 bases short, with 10 bases between. The germline V gene has CDR1 MNHNS and CDR2 SASEGT. CDR3 loop: CASSEFGRLNTEAFF. Here the CDR3 DNA reads TGTGCCAGCAGTGAATTTGGCAGGTTGAACACTGAAGCTTTCTTT.

The V call is TRBV6-1, the J call TRBJ1-6; no reliable D call. The germline V and J ends were trimmed by 0 bases and 5 bases, with 8 bases remaining between them. This CDR3 spans 15 amino acids. CDR1 is MNHNS and CDR2 is SASEGT in the germline V gene. CDR3 sequence: CASSEAGRDNSPLHF. CDR3 DNA sequence: TGTGCCAGCAGTGAAGCAGGGAGGGATAATTCACCCCTCCACTTT.

This clone was counted only a few times. The V call is TRBV19, the J call TRBJ1-2, with D possibly TRBD1 on 6 matching bases. This CDR3 has 13 residues. V lost 5 bases, J lost 13 bases, and 20 bases lay in between. From germline, CDR1 is LNHDA and CDR2 SQIVND (reference sequence). CDR3 residues: CASSSGTLTRVTF. CDR3 in DNA: TGTGCCAGTAGTTCCGGGACATTGACTCGGGTCACCTTC.

This clone showed up just once. The chain is built from TRBV4-1 and TRBJ1-5; no reliable D call. This CDR3 is built from 19 residues. Per germline, CDR1 MGHRA and CDR2 YSYEKL. V lost 1 base and J 3 bases, leaving 22 bases between the germline ends. The CDR3 DNA sequence: TGCGCCAGCAGCCAAGGAAGAGGGAGTGGCAGGATGACCAATCAGCCCCAGCATTTT. Protein product: CASSQGRGSGRMTNQPQHF.

This clone was seen once. The chain is built from TRBV2 and TRBJ1-2; unclear D gene. CDR1 is SNHLY, CDR2 FYNNEI, per germline. The CDR3 is 14 amino acids. V lost 2 bases, J lost 8 bases, and 15 bases lay in between. CDR3 DNA sequence: TGTGCCAGCAGTGAAAGGGAGGGTCCAGCCGGCTACACCTTC. Amino acid sequence: CASSEREGPAGYTF.

The rearrangement links TRBV30 to TRBJ2-1; a weak D match, TRBD1 (6 bases). This CDR3 is 14 amino acids long. The V and J ends lost 3 bases and 3 bases respectively, with 12 bases between them. Germline CDR1 is GTSNPN and CDR2 is SVGIG (reference sequence). CDR3 bases: TGTGCCTGGAGGAAAGGACAGCTCTACAATGAGCAGTTCTTC. Translation: CAWRKGQLYNEQFF.

CDR3 nucleotide sequence: TGCGCCAGCAAGCTTGGGGCGGAAGAGACCCAGTACTTC. Translating it yields CASKLGAEETQYF. The V call is TRBV5-1, the J call TRBJ2-5, with D perhaps matching TRBD1 (5 bases). V was shortened by 6 bases and J by 3 bases, with 12 bases between the two germline ends. CDR3 size: 13 residues. Germline assignment: CDR1 SGHRS and CDR2 YFSETQ.

As to this clone: Additional DNA sequences in this sample encode the identical CDR3. The rearrangement uses TRBV5-1 and TRBJ1-1; TRBD1 agrees at 8 bases. V lost 5 bases, J lost 5 bases, and 5 bases stayed unmatched. This CDR3 comprises 13 residues. CDR1 and CDR2 from the germline V gene are SGHRS and YFSETQ. The DNA for the CDR3 is TGCGCCAGCAGAGGACAGGGAAATACTGAAGCTTTCTTT. Translating it yields CASRGQGNTEAFF.

J is TRBJ2-6 and V is TRBV5-1; TRBD2 is a possible D gene (6 bases). The CDR3 totals 18 residues. V shed 4 bases and J shed 4 bases, with 21 bases lying between them. Germline lookup yields CDR1 SGHRS and CDR2 YFSETQ. In nucleotides, the CDR3 is TGCGCCAGCAGCATCACGGGACCCCCCGCGGGAGGGGCCAACGTCCTGACTTTC. Amino acid sequence: CASSITGPPAGGANVLTF.

The chain is built from TRBV18 and TRBJ1-1; 8 bases map to TRBD1. This CDR3 contains 15 residues. V was pared by 3 bases and J by 5 bases, with 8 bases of the junction left unmatched. Germline V gene sequence: CDR1 KGHSH, CDR2 LQKENI. In DNA form, the CDR3 reads TGTGCCAGCTCACCTCCACAGGGGGTAAATACTGAAGCTTTCTTT. Protein: CASSPPQGVNTEAFF.

The J gene is TRBJ1-2, the V gene TRBV15; 9 bases fit TRBD1. The V gene end was trimmed by 1 base and the J gene end by 0 bases; junction bases not matched to a gene: 3. In germline, CDR1 is LNHNV, CDR2 YYDKDF (reference sequence). CDR3 length: 16 amino acids. Here the CDR3 reads CATSRGTGGPNYGYTF. The CDR3 DNA sequence: TGTGCCACCAGCAGAGGAACAGGGGGCCCTAACTATGGCTACACCTTC.

This chain joins TRBV19 and TRBJ1-1; no firm D call. The CDR3 extends over 14 amino acids. The V end was cut by 5 bases, the J end by 5 bases, with 15 bases between. CDR1 is LNHDA, CDR2 SQIVND, per germline (reference sequence). The CDR3 here is CASSATSGETEAFF. The DNA for the CDR3 is TGTGCCAGTAGTGCTACTTCTGGGGAGACTGAAGCTTTCTTT.